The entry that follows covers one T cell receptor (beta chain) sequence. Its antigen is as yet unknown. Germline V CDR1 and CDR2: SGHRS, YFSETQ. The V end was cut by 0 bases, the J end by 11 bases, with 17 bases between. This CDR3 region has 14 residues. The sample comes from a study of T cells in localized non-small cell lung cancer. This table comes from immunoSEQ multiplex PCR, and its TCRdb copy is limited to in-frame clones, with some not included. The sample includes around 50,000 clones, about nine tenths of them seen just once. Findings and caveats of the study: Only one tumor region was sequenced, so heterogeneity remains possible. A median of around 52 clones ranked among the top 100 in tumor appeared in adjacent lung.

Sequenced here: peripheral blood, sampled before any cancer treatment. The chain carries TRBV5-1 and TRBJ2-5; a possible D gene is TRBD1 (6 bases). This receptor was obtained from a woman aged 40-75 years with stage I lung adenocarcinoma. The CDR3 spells CASSLGTVDRSQYF. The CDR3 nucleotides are TGCGCCAGCAGCTTGGGGACAGTCGATAGGTCTCAGTACTTC.